This entry is about one TCR beta chain. Antigen: not known. The J segment lost 5 bases and the V segment lost 5 bases, leaving 9 bases of the junction unmatched. The CDR3 sequence is 16 residues long. The record originates from a study of T cell repertoires in cytomegalovirus infection. Study-wide background: An indication of both CMV infection and matching HLA type came from public TCR beta signatures. Regarding the study as a whole: Cumulative frequency of public TCR beta families picked out carriers of CMV plus the relevant HLA.

MiXCR, applied by TCRdb to the reads, yields one record per CDR3 protein. The data show about 310,000 distinct CDR3 sequences, 15% to 20% seen once. The J gene is TRBJ2-2, the V gene TRBV12-3 or TRBV12-4; TRBD2 matches at 9 bases. Sequencing was carried out using PBMCs. This clonotype was obtained from a human donor in good health (CMV status not recorded). Some clones in this sample may be carry-over from other donors' samples. Here the CDR3 reads CASSVGGGVGTGELFF. The CDR3 DNA reads TGTGCCAGCAGTGTCGGCGGGGGGGTAGGAACCGGGGAGCTGTTTTTT.